This passage covers 16 T cell receptor beta chains from one sample sequenced in a study of follicular helper T cells after annual influenza vaccination. Using immunoSEQ multiplex PCR, the repertoire was profiled, and TCRdb retains in-frame clones only, with some absent. The sample comprises about 9,400 clones, roughly 85% of which are singletons, and roughly 1.4% rests with the top ten. Indicated time point: 2015-2016 season, pre-vaccination. The sequenced sample was CXCR5+ CD38- circulating T follicular helper cells from blood, obtained on the day of influenza vaccination. Sample subset: circulating Tfh, non-naive CD4+CXCR5+PD-1+ (ICOS+CD38+ or ICOS-CD38-). All receptors derive from an adult who received the influenza vaccine.

The gene calls are TRBV28 and TRBJ2-4, with D hard to call. This CDR3 comprises 14 residues. From germline, CDR1 is MDHEN and CDR2 SYDVKM. Deletions cut 6 bases from V and 1 base from J, with 10 bases between. The CDR3 coding sequence is TGTGCCAGCAGCCTTCCGCTCGCCAAAAACATTCAGTACTTC. Its protein product is CASSLPLAKNIQYF.

This chain links TRBV7-9 with TRBJ2-7, with D possibly TRBD2 on 6 matching bases. The V and J ends lost 5 bases and 6 bases respectively, with 17 bases between them. The V gene's germline CDR1 is SEHNR and CDR2 FQNEAQ (reference sequence). This CDR3 comprises 14 residues. CDR3 sequence (DNA): TGTGCCAGCAGCGCAGAGGGACTGGGACTCGAGCAGTACTTC. Its translation is CASSAEGLGLEQYF.

This clone was observed a few times. This sequence joins TRBV30 and TRBJ2-1, with 9 positions matching TRBD2. The germline V gene has CDR1 GTSNPN and CDR2 SVGIG (reference sequence). The CDR3 runs to 13 residues. V dropped 5 bases and J dropped 5; count of bases not matched to a gene: 4. As DNA, the CDR3 is TGTGCCTGGGGTAGCGGGAGAGACAATGAGCAGTTCTTC. This encodes CAWGSGRDNEQFF.

The chain uses TRBV28 and TRBJ2-3; TRBD2 matches 12 bases. Germline assignment: CDR1 MDHEN and CDR2 SYDVKM. V trimming: 3 bases; J trimming: 0 bases; junction bases outside the gene matches: 4. The CDR3 loop spans 17 amino acids. CDR3 in amino acids: CASSFLAGGPSTDTQYF. In nucleotides, the CDR3 is TGTGCCAGCAGTTTCCTAGCGGGAGGGCCGAGCACAGATACGCAGTATTTT.

This chain uses TRBV5-1 with TRBJ2-2, with 7 nucleotides matching TRBD2. Germline V gene lookup returns CDR1 SGHRS and CDR2 YFSETQ. CDR3 length: 16 residues. V gave up 0 bases and J gave up 1 base; unmatched junction bases: 3. DNA of the CDR3: TGCGCCAGCAGCTTGGGGCTAGCGGTGAACACCGGGGAGCTGTTTTTT. Translated, it gives CASSLGLAVNTGELFF.

This clone was observed a handful of times. CDR3 DNA sequence: TGTGCCAGCAGTTTGGATCGTGGAGGGTATGGCTACACCTTC. Translation gives CASSLDRGGYGYTF. This chain uses TRBV28 with TRBJ1-2, with unresolved D. Germline V lookup: CDR1 MDHEN, CDR2 SYDVKM. The CDR3 extends over 14 amino acids. The V and J ends lost 3 bases and 5 bases respectively, with 13 bases between them.

The DNA of the CDR3 is TGTGCCAGCCATAGGCGGGGAGCGGGAGTAGCTGAGCAGTTCTTC. It codes for CASHRRGAGVAEQFF. The V gene is TRBV6-1, the J gene TRBJ2-1, with 8 bases aligning to TRBD2. Germline loops: CDR1 MNHNS, CDR2 SASEGT. Trimming took 8 bases from V and 9 from J; bases not matched to a gene: 15. The CDR3 is 15 residues long.

V usage is TRBV28 and J usage is TRBJ2-1, with D uncertain. The CDR3 runs to 12 residues. CDR1 is MDHEN and CDR2 is SYDVKM in the germline V gene. V was shortened by 5 bases and J by 7 bases, with 9 bases between the two germline ends. CDR3 DNA sequence: TGTGCCAGCAGTGGATCTCTTAATGAGCAGTTCTTC. It codes for CASSGSLNEQFF.

V is TRBV6-5 and J is TRBJ2-5, with D hard to call. Trimming took off 5 bases at V and 6 bases at J, with 10 bases between the two ends. The germline CDR1 and CDR2 sequences are MNHEY and SVGAGI. The CDR3 length is 12 residues. CDR3 coding DNA: TGTGCCAGCAGTAAAGTCGGGCAGACCCAGTACTTC. It codes for CASSKVGQTQYF.

This chain connects TRBV29-1 to TRBJ1-1; D is uncertain. The CDR3 totals 11 residues. CDR1 is SQVTM and CDR2 is ANQGSEA in the germline V gene. V lost 3 bases, J lost 8 bases, and 10 bases lay in between. CDR3 amino acids: CSVDGAREAFF. The CDR3 DNA follows: TGCAGCGTTGACGGAGCCCGAGAAGCTTTCTTT. The full variable domain, completed using reference TRBV29-1 and TRBJ1-1, is SAVISQKPSRDICQRGTSLTIQCQVDSQVTMMFWYRQQPGQSLTLIATANQGSEATYESGFVIDKFPISRPNLTFSTLTVSNMSPEDSSIYLCSVDGAREAFFGQGTRLTVV.

The chain recombines TRBV27 with TRBJ1-4, with unresolved D. Per germline, CDR1 MNHEY and CDR2 SMNVEV (reference sequence). The CDR3 is made up of 15 amino acids. The V and J ends lost 5 bases and 0 bases respectively, with 10 bases between them. The DNA of the CDR3 is TGTGCCAGCAGTCGACGGGGTCCAACTAATGAAAAACTGTTTTTT. As protein: CASSRRGPTNEKLFF. Full variable domain (outside the CDR3, taken from reference TRBV27 and TRBJ1-4): EAQVTQNPRYLITVTGKKLTVTCSQNMNHEYMSWYRQDPGLGLRQIYYSMNVEVTDKGDVPEGYKVSRKEKRNFPLILESPSPNQTSLYFCASSRRGPTNEKLFFGSGTQLSVL.

CDR3 residues: CASSSGTGGEAFF. CDR3 coding DNA: TGCGCCAGCAGCTCCGGGACAGGGGGCGAAGCTTTCTTT. This sequence joins TRBV5-1 and TRBJ1-1, with TRBD1 matching over 12 bases. J gave up 8 bases and V 3 bases, and 2 bases lay outside the gene matches. CDR1 and CDR2 from the germline V gene are SGHRS and YFSETQ. This CDR3 is 13 amino acids long.

This chain links TRBV28 with TRBJ2-7, with no clear D. V was shortened by 2 bases and J by 7 bases, with 9 bases between the two germline ends. The CDR3 totals 12 residues. CDR1 is MDHEN and CDR2 is SYDVKM in the germline V gene. The CDR3 DNA sequence: TGTGCCAGCAGTTTAGCCACCGGGGAGCAGTACTTC. Residues: CASSLATGEQYF.

The rearrangement uses TRBV28 and TRBJ2-7; D unresolved. The length of the CDR3 is 14 residues. Trimming stripped 6 bases from V and 5 bases from J, with 17 bases between. In germline, CDR1 is MDHEN, CDR2 SYDVKM. The CDR3 DNA reads TGTGCCAGCAGGGTACGTGCTTTAGTCGACGAGCAGTACTTC. It codes for CASRVRALVDEQYF.

This clone was counted between two and nine times. The gene calls are TRBV27 and TRBJ1-5, with D hard to call. Trimming left V 2 bases short and J 7 bases short, with 15 bases between. The CDR3 has 15 amino acids. The germline CDR1 and CDR2 sequences are MNHEY and SMNVEV (reference sequence). The CDR3 loop reads CASSLNRDLSQPQHF. Written as DNA, the CDR3 is TGTGCCAGCAGTTTAAATCGGGATTTGTCCCAGCCCCAGCATTTT.

The chain joins TRBV5-1 to TRBJ2-1; TRBD2 matches 14 bases. The germline V gene has CDR1 SGHRS and CDR2 YFSETQ. The V segment lost 0 bases and the J segment 6 bases; nucleotides outside the gene matches: 2. CDR3 length: 16 residues. The CDR3 nucleotides are TGCGCCAGCAGCTTGGGACTAGCGGGAGGGCTCAATGAGCAGTTCTTC. This gives the protein CASSLGLAGGLNEQFF.